A single sample gave rise to the 28 T cell receptor beta chains below, sequenced in a study of T cells after somatic rescue of genetic block. The method was immunoSEQ multiplex PCR; TCRdb's version includes in-frame clones alone and lacks a portion of them. The repertoire includes approximately 67,000 clones, about 90% of them detected once, and 2.5% to 3.5% sits in the top ten. Sequencing input: peripheral blood mononuclear cells (PBMCs). Receptors were obtained from a man aged 35-49 years.

Here the CDR3 DNA reads TGTGCCAGCAGCGTACACTTGATGAACACTGAAGCTTTCTTT. It specifies CASSVHLMNTEAFF. This chain joins TRBV7-8 and TRBJ1-1; D not certain. The CDR3 contains 14 residues. Germline CDR1 is SGHVS and CDR2 is FQNEAQ. V was clipped by 5 bases and J by 0 bases, with 10 bases between them. Together with reference TRBV7-8 and TRBJ1-1, the CDR3 gives the full variable domain: GAGVSQSPRYKVAKRGQDVALRCDPISGHVSLFWYQQALGQGPEFLTYFQNEAQLDKSGLPSDRFFAERPEGSVSTLKIQRTQQEDSAVYLCASSVHLMNTEAFFGQGTRLTVV.

V gene TRBV6-5 combines with J gene TRBJ2-5; D unclear. The J call may be wrong; the DNA end is better matched by TRBJ2-7. The CDR3 consists of 11 residues. The germline V gene encodes CDR1 MNHEY and CDR2 SVGAGI. As DNA, the CDR3 is TGTGCCAGCAGGACGTCCTACGAGCAGTACTTC. Translated: CASRTSYEQYF.

The V and J genes are TRBV7-9 and TRBJ1-4, with D uncertain. With 6 bases removed from V and 8 bases from J, the gap between germline ends came to 16 bases. CDR3 length: 14 amino acids. Looked up from germline, CDR1 is SEHNR and CDR2 is FQNEAQ (reference sequence). CDR3 sequence reads: CASSPVWGGEKLFF. The CDR3 coding sequence is TGTGCCAGCAGTCCTGTTTGGGGAGGAGAAAAACTGTTTTTT. Complete variable domain (other parts from reference TRBV7-9 and TRBJ1-4): DTGVSQNPRHKITKRGQNVTFRCDPISEHNRLYWYRQTLGQGPEFLTYFQNEAQLEKSRLLSDRFSAERPKGSFSTLEIQRTEQGDSAMYLCASSPVWGGEKLFFGSGTQLSVL.

The V call is TRBV18, the J call TRBJ1-1, with 7 bases identical to TRBD1. Unmatched junction bases numbered 11, after V lost 4 bases and J lost 0 bases. The CDR3 is 17 amino acids. Per the germline V gene, CDR1 is KGHSH and CDR2 is LQKENI. CDR3 bases: TGTGCCAGCTCACGGGACAGCCCCCTGTCCATGAACACTGAAGCTTTCTTT. The encoded protein is CASSRDSPLSMNTEAFF.

CDR3 in amino acids: CASSKDRGLEQYF. The CDR3, as DNA: TGTGCCAGCAGCAAAGACAGGGGGCTCGAGCAGTACTTC. J is TRBJ2-7 and V is TRBV21-1; the D segment call TRBD1 is taken from the table without a DNA check. TRBV21-1 is an annotated pseudogene. The CDR3 consists of 13 residues.

The chain couples TRBV19 to TRBJ2-1; 9 bases are shared with TRBD1. The V and J ends lost 4 bases and 5 bases, in that order; junction bases with no gene match: 12. The CDR3 covers 17 residues. The V gene's germline CDR1 is LNHDA and CDR2 SQIVND (reference sequence). CDR3 region: CASSTRTGTGRDNEQFF. For the CDR3, the DNA is TGTGCCAGTAGTACCCGCACCGGGACAGGGAGGGACAATGAGCAGTTCTTC.

This chain joins TRBV5-4 and TRBJ2-5; D remains ambiguous. V dropped 3 bases and J dropped 4 bases, with 13 bases sitting between them. The CDR3 has 14 amino acids. CDR1 is SGHNT, CDR2 YYREEE, per germline (reference sequence). CDR3 bases: TGTGCCAGCAGCTATCCGGGCCGTTTAGAGACCCAGTACTTC. Translated, it gives CASSYPGRLETQYF.

The rearrangement links TRBV10-1 to TRBJ2-2; D may correspond to TRBD1 or TRBD2 (7 bases each). The CDR3 extends over 18 amino acids. With 2 bases removed from V and 0 bases from J, the gap between germline ends came to 16 bases. The germline V gene encodes CDR1 WNHNN and CDR2 SYGVQD (reference sequence). The CDR3 is CASSERGQGGSNTGELFF. The CDR3 DNA is TGCGCCAGCAGTGAGAGGGGTCAGGGGGGGTCGAACACCGGGGAGCTGTTTTTT.

The chain has TRBV5-1 and TRBJ1-4, with D uncertain. This CDR3 spans 14 amino acids. Germline V gene data show CDR1 as SGHRS and CDR2 as YFSETQ. V was pared by 4 bases and J by 5 bases, with 12 bases between. CDR3 nucleotides: TGCGCCAGCAGCCCGGACGCCCGGAATGAAAAACTGTTTTTT. It encodes CASSPDARNEKLFF.

This sequence joins TRBV7-6 and TRBJ2-2; D remains ambiguous. V shed 5 bases and J shed 5 bases, with 15 bases lying between them. This CDR3 is 15 amino acids long. Germline values: CDR1 SGHVS, CDR2 FNYEAQ. The CDR3 DNA sequence: TGTGCCAGCAGCACCCGGTTGGGTTTAACCGGGGAGCTGTTTTTT. It specifies CASSTRLGLTGELFF.

The rearrangement joins TRBV7-2 to TRBJ2-5, with D possibly being TRBD2 (5 bases). CDR1 and CDR2 from the germline V gene are SGHTA and FQGNSA. This CDR3 has 14 residues. V lost 7 bases to trimming and J lost 5 bases, with 17 bases between them. This CDR3 is CASTMAGVRETQYF. The CDR3 bases are TGTGCCAGCACCATGGCCGGGGTTCGGGAGACCCAGTACTTC.

CDR3 amino acids: CASRATGGGYTF. DNA for the CDR3: TGCGCCAGCAGAGCTACAGGGGGAGGCTACACCTTC. The genes are TRBV5-1 and TRBJ1-2, with TRBD1 matching 8 bases. Germline V CDR1 and CDR2: SGHRS, YFSETQ. The V segment lost 5 bases and the J segment 8 bases; nucleotides outside the gene matches: 5. The CDR3 runs to 12 residues.

The chain has TRBV2 and TRBJ2-7; 14 bases agree with TRBD2. Germline CDR1 is SNHLY and CDR2 is FYNNEI. The CDR3 has 14 amino acids. The junction had 1 base not matched to a gene; V was cut back by 4 bases and J by 5 bases. The CDR3 here is CASSGLAGGHEQYF. The CDR3 nucleotides are TGTGCCAGCAGTGGACTAGCGGGAGGGCACGAGCAGTACTTC.

The chain uses TRBV19 and TRBJ1-1; D is perhaps TRBD1 (6 bases). Deletions cut 4 bases from V and 4 bases from J, with 10 bases between. Germline V CDR1 and CDR2: LNHDA, SQIVND (reference sequence). CDR3 length: 13 amino acids. The CDR3 region has the DNA TGTGCCAGTAGTAACACAGGGTTCACTGAAGCTTTCTTT. Translated, it gives CASSNTGFTEAFF.

The chain joins TRBV6-5 to TRBJ2-7, with 10 positions matching TRBD2. The trim removed 5 bases at V and 3 bases at J, leaving 4 bases unmatched. In germline, CDR1 is MNHEY, CDR2 SVGAGI. This CDR3 has 14 amino acids. In nucleotides, the CDR3 is TGTGCCAGCAGTGAAGTAGCGGGGGGCTACGAGCAGTACTTC. This gives the protein CASSEVAGGYEQYF.

The V gene is TRBV2, the J gene TRBJ2-2, with unresolved D. The CDR3 length is 12 residues. Trimming removed 5 bases from V and 7 bases from J, with 8 bases in between. Per germline, CDR1 SNHLY and CDR2 FYNNEI. The CDR3, as DNA: TGTGCCAGCAGTCAAGTACACGGGGAGCTGTTTTTT. Protein product: CASSQVHGELFF.

This sequence joins TRBV7-6 and TRBJ1-4; no firm D call. V lost 5 bases to trimming and J lost 2 bases, with 12 bases between them. The CDR3 sequence is 15 residues long. CDR1 SGHVS and CDR2 FNYEAQ come from the germline V gene. Written as DNA, the CDR3 is TGTGCCAGCAGCAGACGGGTGGAGACTAATGAAAAACTGTTTTTT. This translates into CASSRRVETNEKLFF.

The chain joins TRBV7-2 to TRBJ1-5; perhaps TRBD1 as D (6 bases). Trimming left V 5 bases short and J 7 bases short, with 18 bases between. The CDR3 is 15 amino acids. In germline, CDR1 is SGHTA, CDR2 FQGNSA. The CDR3: CASSPGQFRGQPQHF. DNA of the CDR3: TGTGCCAGCAGCCCGGGACAATTTAGAGGACAGCCCCAGCATTTT.

The chain employs TRBV5-5 and TRBJ2-4; maybe TRBD1 (5 bases). CDR1 SGHKS and CDR2 YYEKEE come from the germline V gene (reference sequence). The CDR3 contains 14 residues. Trimming left V 3 bases short and J 0 bases short, with 7 bases between. DNA for the CDR3: TGTGCCAGCAGCTCAGGGCCAGCCAAAAACATTCAGTACTTC. Its protein product is CASSSGPAKNIQYF.

This chain joins TRBV6-1 and TRBJ2-3; no reliable D call. CDR1 MNHNS and CDR2 SASEGT come from the germline V gene. Trimming left V 2 bases short and J 0 bases short, with 6 bases between. CDR3 length equals 14 residues. The DNA for the CDR3 is TGTGCCAGCAGTGAATTTCCCAGCACAGATACGCAGTATTTT. Its translation is CASSEFPSTDTQYF.

V usage is TRBV10-3 and J usage is TRBJ2-1, with 14 bases lining up with TRBD2. The CDR3 has 16 residues. Germline V lookup: CDR1 ENHRY, CDR2 SYGVKD. V gave up 6 bases and J gave up 2 bases; unmatched junction bases: 3. The CDR3 region has the DNA TGTGCCATCAGCCGACTAGCGGGAGGGACCTACAATGAGCAGTTCTTC. Translating gives CAISRLAGGTYNEQFF.

This rearrangement joins TRBV18 to TRBJ1-1, with D unclear. This CDR3 spans 13 amino acids. Germline V gene lookup returns CDR1 KGHSH and CDR2 LQKENI. Trimming left V 1 base short and J 4 bases short, with 7 bases between. CDR3 DNA sequence: TGTGCCAGCTCACCACAGGGCAGCACTGAAGCTTTCTTT. Residues: CASSPQGSTEAFF.

The rearrangement joins TRBV7-9 to TRBJ2-7, with unresolved D. The CDR3 loop spans 14 amino acids. The germline V gene has CDR1 SEHNR and CDR2 FQNEAQ (reference sequence). V was pared by 0 bases and J by 7 bases, with 13 bases between. The CDR3 sequence: CASSLASQLGEQYF. The CDR3 DNA follows: TGTGCCAGCAGCTTAGCGAGTCAGCTGGGGGAGCAGTACTTC.

J is TRBJ2-3 and V is TRBV5-5; 9 bases map to TRBD2. The trim removed 0 bases at V and 7 bases at J, leaving 6 bases unmatched. Germline V gives CDR1 SGHKS, CDR2 YYEKEE (reference sequence). This CDR3 spans 15 amino acids. The CDR3 bases are TGTGCCAGCAGCTTGGTGGCGGGAGGGCCGCATACGCAGTATTTT. Translated: CASSLVAGGPHTQYF.

CDR3 coding DNA: TGTGCCAGCAGTGACTCGAAGGGGGGAGCCCAAGAGACCCAGTACTTC. This sequence encodes CASSDSKGGAQETQYF. The chain is built from TRBV6-4 and TRBJ2-5, with D perhaps TRBD1 or TRBD2 (6 bases each). Trimming shortened V by 0 bases and J by 1 base, and 12 bases separated the two germline ends. CDR3 size: 16 residues. Germline CDR1 MRHNA, CDR2 SNTAGT.

The chain is built from TRBV28 and TRBJ2-7; TRBD1 matches 9 bases. The CDR3 extends over 15 amino acids. Per the germline V gene, CDR1 is MDHEN and CDR2 is SYDVKM. Germline trimming cut 4 bases from V and 4 bases from J; bases unmatched to any gene: 8. CDR3 residues: CASSSPGTGKYEQYF. CDR3 nucleotides: TGTGCCAGCAGTTCCCCCGGGACAGGGAAATACGAGCAGTACTTC.

V is TRBV5-1 and J is TRBJ1-5; D uncertain. V was shortened by 0 bases and J by 0 bases, with 10 bases between the two germline ends. Germline CDR1 SGHRS, CDR2 YFSETQ. This CDR3 is 16 amino acids long. The CDR3 sequence is CASSLEPDNSNQPQHF. The CDR3 DNA is TGCGCCAGCAGCTTGGAGCCAGATAATAGCAATCAGCCCCAGCATTTT.

The rearrangement uses TRBV11-3 and TRBJ2-2; D might be TRBD1 (5 bases). The germline gives CDR1 SGHNT, CDR2 YENEEA. CDR3 length: 16 amino acids. The V end lost 5 bases, the J end lost 4 bases, and 17 bases lay between the germline ends. In DNA, the CDR3 is TGTGCCAGCAGCCGAAGGTTGGGGCAGGGCACCGGGGAGCTGTTTTTT. It is translated as CASSRRLGQGTGELFF.